Presented here are 21 T cell receptor beta chains from one specimen sequenced in a study of CD8 T cells in Susac syndrome. RNA totalling roughly 0.45 to 1 ug underwent reverse transcription with random hexamers. Via MiXCR, TCRdb re-called the immunoSEQ multiplex PCR reads, giving one row per CDR3 protein. The table lists 84,000 or so distinct CDR3 sequences, about 95% of them singletons. Material for sequencing was CD8+ T cells from PBMCs. The source is a human donor with Susac syndrome.

J is TRBJ2-2 and V is TRBV7-2, with D tentatively TRBD2 (5 bases). Germline CDR1 is SGHTA and CDR2 is FQGNSA. The V end lost 8 bases, the J end lost 6 bases, and 22 bases lay between the germline ends. The CDR3 is made up of 16 amino acids. Here the CDR3 DNA reads TGTGCCAGCCGGCGGAGCGGTATTAGTCATTCCGGGGAGCTGTTTTTT. Amino acid sequence: CASRRSGISHSGELFF.

The CDR3 DNA is TGCGCCAGCAGCCAAGATTCGCAACAGGGTAGGGGTAATTCACCCCTCCACTTT. Encoded protein: CASSQDSQQGRGNSPLHF. V usage is TRBV4-3 and J usage is TRBJ1-6; maybe TRBD1 (6 bases). CDR3 length: 18 residues. V lost 0 bases and J 6 bases, leaving 18 bases between the germline ends. Germline V gene sequence: CDR1 LGHNA, CDR2 YSLEER.

The genes are TRBV9 and TRBJ1-6; D gene ambiguous. In germline, CDR1 is SGDLS, CDR2 YYNGEE. Trimming shortened V by 0 bases and J by 8 bases, and 12 bases separated the two germline ends. This CDR3 contains 15 residues. The CDR3 protein is CASSVDGYKDSPLHF. CDR3 sequence (DNA): TGTGCCAGCAGCGTAGATGGGTACAAAGATTCACCCCTCCACTTT.

This chain uses TRBV28 with TRBJ2-1, with D tentatively TRBD1 (6 bases). Trimming removed 5 bases from V and 8 bases from J, with 16 bases in between. Germline CDR1 is MDHEN and CDR2 is SYDVKM. The CDR3 length is 14 residues. The CDR3 here is CASSHTNRVDEQFF. For the CDR3, the DNA is TGTGCCAGCAGTCACACAAACAGGGTGGATGAGCAGTTCTTC. The complete variable domain, with remaining parts taken from reference TRBV28 and TRBJ2-1, reads DVKVTQSSRYLVKRTGEKVFLECVQDMDHENMFWYRQDPGLGLRLIYFSYDVKMKEKGDIPEGYSVSREKKERFSLILESASTNQTSMYLCASSHTNRVDEQFFGPGTRLTVL.

This clonotype was counted a few times. V is TRBV20-1 and J is TRBJ2-1; D not certain. The V gene lost 7 bases and the J gene lost 8 bases, with 3 bases spanning the gap. This CDR3 has 8 residues. CDR1 is DFQATT and CDR2 is SNEGSKA in the germline V gene (reference sequence). In DNA form, the CDR3 reads TGCAGTGTCGATGAGCAGTTCTTC. Residues: CSVDEQFF.

This clonotype appeared a single time. J is TRBJ2-5 and V is TRBV7-8, with 11 positions matching TRBD1. The CDR3 is made up of 14 amino acids. Trimming at V came to 4 bases and at J to 4 bases, leaving 2 bases not matched to a gene. Germline V CDR1 and CDR2: SGHVS, FQNEAQ. The CDR3 loop is CASSWGQGVETQYF. Written as DNA, the CDR3 is TGTGCCAGCAGCTGGGGACAGGGGGTAGAGACCCAGTACTTC.

This clonotype was picked up one time. The V gene is TRBV2, the J gene TRBJ1-2; D not resolved. Trimming took off 0 bases at V and 3 bases at J, with 5 bases between the two ends. Germline V gene lookup returns CDR1 SNHLY and CDR2 FYNNEI. CDR3 length: 13 residues. CDR3 coding DNA: TGTGCCAGCAGTGAAGCGGCGTACTATGGCTACACCTTC. It codes for CASSEAAYYGYTF.

CDR3 nucleotide sequence: TGTGCCAGCAGGAGGGGAAGCTCCTACGAGCAGTACTTC. Its translation is CASRRGSSYEQYF. V usage is TRBV12-3 or TRBV12-4 and J usage is TRBJ2-7; D is possibly TRBD1 or TRBD2 (5 bases each). The CDR3 is 13 residues long. The V end lost 6 bases, the J end lost 0 bases, and 9 bases lay between the germline ends.

The genes are TRBV6-5 and TRBJ2-5; weak D call: TRBD2 (6 bases). V gave up 1 base and J gave up 2 bases, with 11 bases separating them. The germline V gene encodes CDR1 MNHEY and CDR2 SVGAGI. CDR3 length: 15 residues. The CDR3 coding sequence is TGTGCCAGCAGTTACTATGGCGGGGAGCAAGAGACCCAGTACTTC. Its translation is CASSYYGGEQETQYF.

This chain uses TRBV7-9 with TRBJ1-1, with 9 bases identical to TRBD1. V lost 2 bases, J lost 1 base, and 5 bases stayed unmatched. Germline V gene lookup returns CDR1 SEHNR and CDR2 FQNEAQ (reference sequence). The CDR3 has 16 residues. In DNA, the CDR3 is TGTGCCAGCAGCTTATGGTCACAGGGGGCGAACACTGAAGCTTTCTTT. It translates to CASSLWSQGANTEAFF.

The CDR3 here is CASRLGLAGGGNEQFF. Here the CDR3 DNA reads TGTGCCAGCAGGTTAGGACTAGCGGGGGGTGGCAATGAGCAGTTCTTC. This chain joins TRBV5-6 and TRBJ2-1; 14 bases are shared with TRBD2. The CDR3 is 16 amino acids. Trimming cost V 5 bases and J 6 bases; bases outside gene matches: 7. Germline V CDR1 and CDR2: SGHDT, YYEEEE.

This chain connects TRBV11-2 to TRBJ2-1; no definite D call. This CDR3 is built from 12 residues. From germline, CDR1 is SGHAT and CDR2 FQNNGV. The V end lost 8 bases, the J end lost 6 bases, and 11 bases lay between the germline ends. In DNA form, the CDR3 reads TGTGCCAGCGTAGGCGAAGCCAATGAGCAGTTCTTC. Its translation: CASVGEANEQFF.

This clonotype showed up just once. The V call is TRBV6-6, the J call TRBJ2-6; 7 positions match TRBD1. Trimming cost V 7 bases and J 2 bases; bases outside gene matches: 2. The length of the CDR3 is 14 residues. CDR1 and CDR2 (germline): MNHNY, SVGAGI (reference sequence). CDR3: CASNDRAGANVLTF. CDR3 sequence (DNA): TGTGCCAGCAACGACAGGGCTGGGGCCAACGTCCTGACTTTC.

This clonotype was counted once. The chain uses TRBV25-1 and TRBJ2-7; the D gene is possibly TRBD2 (6 bases). The V end was cut by 7 bases, the J end by 6 bases, with 22 bases between. CDR1 and CDR2 from the germline V gene are MGHDK and SYGVNS. The CDR3 contains 15 residues. This CDR3 is CASMRDDFKTGEQYF. In DNA form, the CDR3 reads TGTGCCAGCATGCGGGACGACTTCAAAACGGGCGAGCAGTACTTC.

The V gene is TRBV3-1, the J gene TRBJ2-1; 14 positions agree with TRBD2. Germline lookup yields CDR1 LGHDT and CDR2 YNNKEL (reference sequence). The CDR3 has 19 amino acids. Trimming cost V 0 bases and J 1 base; bases outside gene matches: 5. CDR3 bases: TGTGCCAGCAGCCAAGAAGGGACTAGCGGGAGAGGGTCCTACAATGAGCAGTTCTTC. Protein sequence: CASSQEGTSGRGSYNEQFF.

V is TRBV6-1 and J is TRBJ2-7, with 9 bases that match TRBD1. V was clipped by 10 bases and J by 5 bases; unmatched bases: 9. The CDR3 has 13 amino acids. CDR1 is MNHNS, CDR2 SASEGT, per germline. This CDR3 reads CATGGQGFDEQYF. The CDR3 DNA follows: TGTGCCACCGGGGGACAGGGTTTCGACGAGCAGTACTTC.

This chain links TRBV15 with TRBJ2-6, with TRBD1 matching 7 bases. CDR1 and CDR2 (germline): LNHNV, YYDKDF (reference sequence). The CDR3 sequence is 16 residues long. The trim removed 3 bases at V and 0 bases at J, leaving 2 bases unmatched. In DNA form, the CDR3 reads TGTGCCACCAGCAGGACAGGGCTCTCTGGGGCCAACGTCCTGACTTTC. Protein product: CATSRTGLSGANVLTF.

J is TRBJ2-5 and V is TRBV28; D possibly corresponds to TRBD1 (5 bases). CDR1 is MDHEN and CDR2 is SYDVKM in the germline V gene. This CDR3 has 14 residues. Trimming took 2 bases from V and 11 from J, leaving 18 bases between them. The CDR3 sequence: CASSLPPNRSPQYF. The CDR3 bases are TGTGCCAGCAGTTTACCTCCAAACAGGAGCCCACAGTACTTC. The whole variable domain, filled in from reference TRBV28 and TRBJ2-5, reads DVKVTQSSRYLVKRTGEKVFLECVQDMDHENMFWYRQDPGLGLRLIYFSYDVKMKEKGDIPEGYSVSREKKERFSLILESASTNQTSMYLCASSLPPNRSPQYFGPGTRLLVL.

The chain recombines TRBV4-2 with TRBJ2-3; D tentatively reads TRBD1 or TRBD2 (6 bases each). The V end was cut by 3 bases, the J end by 6 bases, with 16 bases between. Germline V lookup: CDR1 LGHNA, CDR2 YNFKEQ. There are 15 residues in the CDR3. CDR3: CASSQTGAPQDTQYF. CDR3 coding DNA: TGTGCCAGCAGCCAGACGGGGGCCCCTCAGGATACGCAGTATTTT.

V and J are TRBV24-1 and TRBJ1-2, with no clear D. This CDR3 is 14 amino acids long. Germline V CDR1 and CDR2: KGHDR, SFDVKD. The ends were cut back, 0 bases at V and 1 base at J, with 5 bases in the middle. Here the CDR3 reads CATSDLNRNYGYTF. The CDR3 DNA follows: TGTGCCACCAGTGATTTGAACCGTAACTATGGCTACACCTTC.

The chain joins TRBV6-4 to TRBJ2-7; D is unresolved. V lost 0 bases and J lost 2, with 2 bases in between. Germline V gene sequence: CDR1 MRHNA, CDR2 SNTAGT. The CDR3 extends over 12 amino acids. For the CDR3, the DNA is TGTGCCAGCAGTGACTCTACCTACGAGCAGTACTTC. Translating gives CASSDSTYEQYF.